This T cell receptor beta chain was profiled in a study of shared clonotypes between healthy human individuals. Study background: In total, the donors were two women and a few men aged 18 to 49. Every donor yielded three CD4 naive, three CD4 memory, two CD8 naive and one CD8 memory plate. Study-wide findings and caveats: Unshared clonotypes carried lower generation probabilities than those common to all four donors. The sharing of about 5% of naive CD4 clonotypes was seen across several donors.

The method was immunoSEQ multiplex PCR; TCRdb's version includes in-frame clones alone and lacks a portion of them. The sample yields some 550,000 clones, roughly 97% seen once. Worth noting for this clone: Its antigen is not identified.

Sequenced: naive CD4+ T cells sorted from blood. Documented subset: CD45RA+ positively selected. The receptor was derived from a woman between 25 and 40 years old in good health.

This chain's CDR3 is CASSPTFMLEKLFF. In DNA, the CDR3 is TGTGCCAGTAGTCCCACCTTCATGCTTGAAAAACTGTTTTTT. The chain has TRBV19 and TRBJ1-4; D is unresolved. V gave up 5 bases and J gave up 7 bases, with 14 bases separating them. CDR3 length equals 14 residues. Germline V gene sequence: CDR1 LNHDA, CDR2 SQIVND (reference sequence).